This T cell receptor beta chain was obtained from a study of OX40 agonist ivuxolimab in advanced cancers. Study-wide context: The patients received agonistic anti-OX40 (CD134) antibody ivuxolimab. Study-wide results and caveats: Patients with a partial response at 0.1-3.0 mg/kg had among the lowest clonal expansion.

The CDR3 has 14 amino acids. V was cut by 2 bases and J by 4 bases, with 8 bases left in between. Germline V gene sequence: CDR1 KGHSH, CDR2 LQKENI. Patients with a history of autoimmune disease or on systemic immunosuppression were excluded. With respect to this clone: What it binds is unknown.

Libraries were prepared by immunoSEQ multiplex PCR; TCRdb keeps only in-frame clonotypes and omits some of them. The sample yields tens of thousands of clones, over 80% seen once. The source is an adult with an advanced solid tumor such as melanoma, head and neck, liver or kidney cancer. V and J are TRBV18 and TRBJ2-2; D call uncertain. The specimen was CD4+ or CD8+ T cells sorted from blood, collected in a trial of the OX40 agonist ivuxolimab. The CDR3 sequence is CASSPRQVTGELFF. The CDR3 DNA is TGTGCCAGCTCACCAAGACAAGTCACCGGGGAGCTGTTTTTT. Full variable domain (rest looked up from reference TRBV18 and TRBJ2-2): NAGVMQNPRHLVRRRGQEARLRCSPMKGHSHVYWYRQLPEEGLKFMVYLQKENIIDESGMPKERFSAEFPKEGPSILRIQQVVRGDSAAYFCASSPRQVTGELFFGEGSRLTVL.